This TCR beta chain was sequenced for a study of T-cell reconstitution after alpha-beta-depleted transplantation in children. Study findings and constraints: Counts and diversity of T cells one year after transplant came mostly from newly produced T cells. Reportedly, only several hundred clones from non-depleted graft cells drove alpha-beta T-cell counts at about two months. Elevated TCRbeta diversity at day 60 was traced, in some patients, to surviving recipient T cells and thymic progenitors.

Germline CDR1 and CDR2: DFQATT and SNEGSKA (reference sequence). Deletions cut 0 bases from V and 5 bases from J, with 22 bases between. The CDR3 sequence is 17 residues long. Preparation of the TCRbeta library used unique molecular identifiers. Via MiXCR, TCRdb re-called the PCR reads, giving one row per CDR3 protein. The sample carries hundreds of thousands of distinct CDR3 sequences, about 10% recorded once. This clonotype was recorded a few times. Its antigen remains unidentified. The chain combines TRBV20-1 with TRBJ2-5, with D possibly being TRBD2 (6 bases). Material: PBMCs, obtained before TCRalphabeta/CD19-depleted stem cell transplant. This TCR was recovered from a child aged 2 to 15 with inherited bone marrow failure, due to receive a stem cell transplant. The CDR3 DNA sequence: TGCAGTGCTAGAGATCTGACCGGGAGAACCCCACTGGAGACCCAGTACTTC. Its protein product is CSARDLTGRTPLETQYF.